These 5 T cell receptor beta chains were sequenced from one sample in a study of beta chain features in type 1 diabetes (dated by TCRdb to the late 2010s). Study-wide findings and limitations: A moderate but significant shortening of TCRB CDR3 length was observed in type 1 diabetes patients in all four CD4+ subsets.

No cognate antigen is known for these TCRs. Library preparation used the immunoSEQ multiplex PCR assay. All of the isolated RNA was reverse transcribed with the High Capacity cDNA Reverse Transcription Kit, so expressed TCRB transcripts were sequenced. TCRdb holds this immuneACCESS table with in-frame rearrangements only. Some clones are missing; in checked studies, unresolved V genes explain under half, and the rest has no known cause. Across this sample there are 150,000 to 200,000 clones, with about 8% seen only once. Approximately 0.85% of the sample rests with the top ten. The sample consisted of central memory CD4+ T cells from blood. The source is a woman aged 40-49 years with type 1 diabetes.

The rearrangement links TRBV19 to TRBJ2-2; 11 nucleotides line up with TRBD1. The CDR3 totals 16 residues. The germline V gene encodes CDR1 LNHDA and CDR2 SQIVND (reference sequence). Trimming cost V 8 bases and J 1 base; bases outside gene matches: 6. Here the CDR3 reads CASGGTGGLNTGELFF. CDR3 DNA sequence: TGTGCCAGTGGCGGGACAGGGGGATTGAACACCGGGGAGCTGTTTTTT.

This clone was picked up many times. J is TRBJ2-7 and V is TRBV7-9; 11 bases are a match to TRBD2. This CDR3 is 15 amino acids long. Germline loops: CDR1 SEHNR, CDR2 FQNEAQ (reference sequence). V was clipped by 7 bases and J by 5 bases; unmatched bases: 10. This CDR3 reads CASNLAGGTSNEQYF. The CDR3 bases are TGTGCCAGCAACCTAGCGGGGGGTACCAGCAACGAGCAGTACTTC. Variable domain in full (rest from reference TRBV7-9 and TRBJ2-7): DTGVSQNPRHKITKRGQNVTFRCDPISEHNRLYWYRQTLGQGPEFLTYFQNEAQLEKSRLLSDRFSAERPKGSFSTLEIQRTEQGDSAMYLCASNLAGGTSNEQYFGPGTRLTVT.

In this sample, this clone turned up a few times. The chain recombines TRBV7-2 with TRBJ1-2; D is unresolved. The germline CDR1 and CDR2 sequences are SGHTA and FQGNSA. Trimming shortened V by 1 base and J by 5 bases, and 8 bases separated the two germline ends. The CDR3 consists of 13 residues. The DNA of the CDR3 is TGTGCCAGCAGCTTAGGACTCCGATATGGCTACACCTTC. Protein: CASSLGLRYGYTF.

The V gene is TRBV5-4, the J gene TRBJ1-2; possible D gene TRBD1, 6 bases. Looked up from germline, CDR1 is SGHNT and CDR2 is YYREEE (reference sequence). The CDR3 has 15 amino acids. Trimming took 1 base from V and 4 from J, leaving 14 bases between them. The DNA of the CDR3 is TGTGCCAGCAGCTTGAGGGGGAGCGCGGGCTATGGCTACACCTTC. It specifies CASSLRGSAGYGYTF. Drawing the rest from reference TRBV5-4 and TRBJ1-2, the complete variable domain is ETGVTQSPTHLIKTRGQQVTLRCSSQSGHNTVSWYQQALGQGPQFIFQYYREEENGRGNFPPRFSGLQFPNYSSELNVNALELDDSALYLCASSLRGSAGYGYTFGSGTRLTVV.

This clone has only a few counts. The chain joins TRBV5-6 to TRBJ2-5, with D perhaps TRBD1 (6 bases). CDR1 SGHDT and CDR2 YYEEEE come from the germline V gene. The length of the CDR3 is 15 residues. The V end was cut by 1 base, the J end by 0 bases, with 10 bases between. The CDR3 region has the DNA TGTGCCAGCAGCTTGAAGGGACACCACCAAGAGACCCAGTACTTC. As protein: CASSLKGHHQETQYF.